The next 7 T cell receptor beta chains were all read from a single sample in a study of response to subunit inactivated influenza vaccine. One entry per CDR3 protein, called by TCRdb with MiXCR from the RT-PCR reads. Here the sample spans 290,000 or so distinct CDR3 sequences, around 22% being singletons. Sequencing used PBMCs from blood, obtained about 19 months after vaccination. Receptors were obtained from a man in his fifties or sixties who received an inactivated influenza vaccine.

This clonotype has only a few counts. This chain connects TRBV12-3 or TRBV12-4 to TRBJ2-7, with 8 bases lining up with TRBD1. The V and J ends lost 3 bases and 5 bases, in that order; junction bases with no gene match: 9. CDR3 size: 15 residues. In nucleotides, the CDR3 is TGTGCCAGCAGTTTCTCAGGGGGCCATGAAAACGAGCAGTACTTC. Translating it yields CASSFSGGHENEQYF.

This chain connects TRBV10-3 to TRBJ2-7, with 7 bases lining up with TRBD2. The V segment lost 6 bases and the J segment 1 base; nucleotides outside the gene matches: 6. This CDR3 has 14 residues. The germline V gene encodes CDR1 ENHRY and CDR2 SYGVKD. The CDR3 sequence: CAISAGEWSYEQYF. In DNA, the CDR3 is TGTGCCATCAGCGCGGGAGAATGGTCCTACGAGCAGTACTTC.

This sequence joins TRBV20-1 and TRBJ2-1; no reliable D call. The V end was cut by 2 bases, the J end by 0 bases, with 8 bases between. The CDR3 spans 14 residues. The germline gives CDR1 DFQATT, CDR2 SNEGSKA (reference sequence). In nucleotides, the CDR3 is TGCAGTGCTAGACTAGTTACCTCCTACAATGAGCAGTTCTTC. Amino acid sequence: CSARLVTSYNEQFF.

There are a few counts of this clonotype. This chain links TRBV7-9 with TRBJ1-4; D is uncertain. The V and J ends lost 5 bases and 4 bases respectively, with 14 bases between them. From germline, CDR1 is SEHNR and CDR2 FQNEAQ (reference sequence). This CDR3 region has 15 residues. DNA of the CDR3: TGTGCCAGCAGCCCCGGAGATTTCCTTAATGAAAAACTGTTTTTT. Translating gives CASSPGDFLNEKLFF. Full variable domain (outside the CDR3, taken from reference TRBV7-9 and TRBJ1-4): DTGVSQNPRHKITKRGQNVTFRCDPISEHNRLYWYRQTLGQGPEFLTYFQNEAQLEKSRLLSDRFSAERPKGSFSTLEIQRTEQGDSAMYLCASSPGDFLNEKLFFGSGTQLSVL.

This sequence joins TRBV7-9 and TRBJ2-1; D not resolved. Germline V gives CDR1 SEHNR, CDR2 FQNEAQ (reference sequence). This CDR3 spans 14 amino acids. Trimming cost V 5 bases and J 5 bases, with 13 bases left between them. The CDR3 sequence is CASSLPGRNNEQFF. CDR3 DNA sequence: TGTGCCAGCAGCCTTCCCGGTAGGAACAATGAGCAGTTCTTC.

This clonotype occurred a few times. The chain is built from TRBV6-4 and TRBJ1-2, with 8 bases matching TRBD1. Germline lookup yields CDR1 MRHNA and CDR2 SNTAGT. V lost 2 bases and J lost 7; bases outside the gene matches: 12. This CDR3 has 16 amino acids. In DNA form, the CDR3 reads TGTGCCAGCAGTGACCCCCAACCTCGACAGGGGTTTGGCTACACCTTC. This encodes CASSDPQPRQGFGYTF.

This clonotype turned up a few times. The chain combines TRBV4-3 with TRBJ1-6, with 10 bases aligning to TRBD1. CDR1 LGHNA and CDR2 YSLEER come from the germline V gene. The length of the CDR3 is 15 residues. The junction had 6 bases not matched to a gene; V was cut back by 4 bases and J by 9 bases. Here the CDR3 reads CASSPTGQGRSPLHF. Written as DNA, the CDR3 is TGCGCCAGCAGCCCGACGGGACAGGGGCGTTCACCCCTCCACTTT.